This T cell receptor beta chain derives from a study of T cells in Graves' hyperthyroidism and ophthalmopathy. Germline lookup yields CDR1 SGHDN and CDR2 FVKESK. The germline V and J ends were trimmed by 6 bases and 7 bases, with 12 bases remaining between them. This CDR3 spans 13 amino acids. RNA transcripts served as the template for amplifying TCR beta CDR3 regions. TCR CDR3 underwent first-round RT-PCR with the HTBI primer set. TCRdb used MiXCR to reprocess the multiplex PCR reads, holding one entry per CDR3 protein. The data show some 300,000 distinct CDR3 sequences, with around a fifth seen just once and about 35% held by the top ten.

This chain connects TRBV14 to TRBJ2-2; D perhaps matches TRBD2 (5 bases). Material for sequencing was blood. The receptor comes from a man in his fifties or sixties with Graves' ophthalmopathy. CDR3 sequence reads: CASSPTIGGELFF. CDR3 nucleotides: TGTGCCAGCAGTCCGACTATAGGCGGGGAGCTGTTTTTT.